The T cell receptor (beta chain) under discussion was sequenced for a study of control samples from healthy donors and cancer patients. Generated by immunoSEQ multiplex PCR, the TCRdb table keeps only in-frame clones and is missing some. The sample carries tens of thousands of clones, roughly 92% recorded once. The clonotype comes from a man aged 25-45 years in good health. Specimen: blood.

The CDR3 reads CASSPRGGGNTEAFF. DNA for the CDR3: TGTGCCAGCAGTCCCCGTGGGGGGGGAAACACTGAAGCTTTCTTT. The rearrangement joins TRBV6-2 or TRBV6-3 to TRBJ1-1, with D tentatively TRBD1 (5 bases). The V and J ends lost 5 bases and 2 bases respectively, with 15 bases between them. Germline assignment: CDR1 MNHEY and CDR2 SVGEGT. The CDR3 extends over 15 amino acids.